The present entry profiles one T cell receptor (beta chain) with its context. The table lists this clone with a few counts. The antigen this receptor binds is unknown. Base qualities were left out, and no much larger clone turns up one base away. This sample's time point label indicates: cycle 2 day 1 (C2D1) of nivolumab. Every trial patient had relapsed after autologous stem cell transplantation, and cohorts A, B and C differed in prior brentuximab vedotin exposure. The trial cohort was composed of some 57 patients with relapsed/refractory classical Hodgkin lymphoma, for whom complete response, partial response or progressive disease was recorded as best overall response. Single-agent nivolumab was administered to trial patients in the multi-cohort phase II CheckMate 205 trial. An independent review committee assessed best overall response using the 2007 International Working Group response criteria. Trial PBMCs were collected just before the start of nivolumab (C1D1) and during therapy at cycle 2 day 1 and cycle 4 day 1. Peripheral blood was collected in 8 mL Vacutainer Cell Preparation Tubes, from which PBMCs were isolated by centrifugation and then cryopreserved.

The record originates from a study of PD-1 blockade in classical Hodgkin lymphoma (dated by TCRdb to 2020 to 2021). About the investigation overall: Nivolumab dosing was 3 mg/kg intravenously every 2 weeks, continuing until either disease progression or unacceptable toxicity. To define a peripheral blood immune signature of response to PD-1 blockade in classical Hodgkin lymphoma, the study combined TCR beta sequencing with CyTOF. On the study overall, not on this receptor specifically: Diversity was lower in patients who began nivolumab less than 1 year after ASCT, so these patients were left out of later analyses to avoid confounding by immune reconstitution. CD4+ but not CD8+ TCR diversity rose significantly by C4D1 (p=0.0027 vs p=0.16), most apparent in complete responders (p=0.02). Newly diagnosed patients were reported to have lower baseline TCR diversity than healthy donors, and relapsed/refractory patients were reported to have lower baseline TCR diversity still. Only a single clinical trial cohort was studied, and what caused the repertoire differences, possibly disease activity or prior therapy, remained undefined. Trial patients achieving complete response had baseline diversity similar to newly diagnosed patients, whereas partial responders and progressors had significantly lower diversity.

Genomic DNA was isolated using the Qiagen DNeasy kit from unsorted PBMCs as well as from negatively selected CD4+ and CD8+ fractions. TCR beta CDR3 regions were amplified by immunoSEQ multiplex PCR using primers annealing to V and J segments. A synthetic immune receptor repertoire was used to minimize amplification bias, and any residual bias was removed computationally once sequencing was done. The study's own analysis went as follows. Custom Python scripts were used to quantify repertoire diversity as the Shannon entropy index. Unsorted, CD4+ and CD8+ repertoires were analyzed separately, except in combined analyses where CD4+ and CD8+ sequences were merged in silico. Clonal expansion was defined as at least a 2-fold frequency increase after treatment relative to C1D1, with a pseudocount of 0.5 for undetected baseline clones. Clones with 0 or 1 copy at C1D1 were classified as singleton clones, and clones with 2 or more copies were classified as non-singleton clones. Clones expanded in unsorted samples were assigned a CD4+, CD8+ or unknown annotation through matching of protein sequences in sorted samples from the same patient. Wilcoxon tests on paired samples were used to test changes in diversity from C1D1 to C4D1. This immuneACCESS table, as held by TCRdb, lists in-frame sequences with V and J called but not all clones. Of the missing ones, under half trace to an unresolved V gene in checked studies; the others have no known cause. The V and J calls and clone size were taken over from that table, and D and trimming were inferred from the DNA. The sample data list about 17,000 clones, and about two thirds of these were observed just once. The ten largest clonotypes hold approximately 8.8% of the sample.

V is clipped by 5 bases and J by 2 bases, and the sequence between their germline boundaries is 13 bases long. The CDR3 starts with the cysteine, ends with the phenylalanine, and has 14 residues. Only CDR3 DNA is held: 42 bases, read in frame from base 1. For CDR1 and CDR2, the germline V gene (reference sequence) lists MNHEY and SMNVEV. The chain couples TRBV27 to TRBJ2-7; TRBD2 could be the D gene, as 6 bases match. The TCR originated in a human donor with classical Hodgkin lymphoma. Material: peripheral blood mononuclear cells (PBMCs), obtained before the second cycle of nivolumab. The CDR3 corresponds to CASSRREMAYEQYF. The nucleotides are TGTGCCAGCAGTCGCCGGGAGATGGCCTACGAGCAGTACTTC.